This is a list of T cell receptor beta chains from one sample in a study of cytomegalovirus exposure and HLA in healthy donors. Using immunoSEQ multiplex PCR, the repertoire was profiled, and TCRdb retains in-frame clones only, with some absent. The data show some 200,000 clones, under 85% seen once. Sequencing input: PBMCs. These receptors came from a female donor in good health and CMV-seronegative. CDR3s include the opening cysteine and the closing phenylalanine or tryptophan. A D gene is named only where the DNA matches it firmly. Not every row has a clone size; where given, it reads once, few, many or a size class.

CDR3,DNA,length,V,J,size,D
CASSFGGYSPLHF,TGTGCCAGCAGCTTTGGCGGTTATTCCCCCCTCCACTTT,13,TRBV7-2,TRBJ1-6,.,.
CASSIDNGGGDEQFF,TGTGCCAGTAGTATAGATAATGGAGGGGGGGATGAGCAGTTCTTC,15,TRBV19,TRBJ2-1,.,.
CASSLVGRTSYNEQFF,TGTGCCAGCAGCTTAGTCGGGAGGACATCCTACAATGAGCAGTTCTTC,16,TRBV7-9,TRBJ2-1,.,TRBD2
CASSLGEDRGRREQFF,TGTGCCAGCAGCTTGGGGGAGGACAGGGGGCGACGTGAGCAGTTCTTC,16,TRBV5-4,TRBJ2-1,.,TRBD1
CASTSLDHRSYEQYF,TGTGCCAGCACCAGCCTCGATCACAGATCCTACGAGCAGTACTTC,15,TRBV7-2,TRBJ2-7,.,.
CASSLGIGARNTEAFF,TGTGCCAGCAGCTTAGGTATAGGGGCTAGGAACACTGAAGCTTTCTTT,16,TRBV7-9,TRBJ1-1,.,.
CASSYSGSYEQYF,TGTGCCAGCAGTTACAGCGGGAGCTACGAGCAGTACTTC,13,TRBV6-5,TRBJ2-7,.,TRBD2
CASSSGLAGGAYEQYF,TGTGCCAGCAGCTCAGGACTAGCGGGGGGAGCCTACGAGCAGTACTTC,16,TRBV7-2,TRBJ2-7,.,TRBD2
CAIERGNYEQYF,TGTGCCATCGAGAGGGGGAACTACGAGCAGTACTTC,12,TRBV28,TRBJ2-7,.,.
CASSLSQGAGNTIYF,TGTGCCAGCAGCTTGAGCCAGGGGGCCGGGAACACCATATATTTT,15,TRBV7-7,TRBJ1-3,.,TRBD1
CASSRGTSGAYEQYF,TGTGCCAGCAGCCGAGGGACTAGCGGGGCCTACGAGCAGTACTTC,15,TRBV27,TRBJ2-7,.,TRBD2
CAWSVMGGQGSYEQYF,TGTGCCTGGAGTGTAATGGGTGGACAGGGATCTTACGAGCAGTACTTC,16,TRBV30,TRBJ2-7,.,TRBD1
CASSAEGTATNEKLFF,TGTGCCAGCAGTGCGGAGGGGACCGCAACTAATGAAAAACTGTTTTTT,16,TRBV6-1,TRBJ1-4,few,.
CASSNNPGVDTQYF,TGTGCCAGCAGTAATAACCCGGGTGTGGATACGCAGTATTTT,14,TRBV5-4,TRBJ2-3,.,.
CASSSDWNTEAFF,TGTGCCAGCTCATCCGACTGGAACACTGAAGCTTTCTTT,13,TRBV18,TRBJ1-1,few,.
CASTDADTIYF,TGTGCCAGCACAGATGCGGACACCATATATTTT,11,TRBV7-8,TRBJ1-3,.,.
CASSITGDTGELFF,TGCGCCAGCAGCATTACAGGGGATACCGGGGAGCTGTTTTTT,14,TRBV5-1,TRBJ2-2,.,TRBD1
CAWSMGSGSPLHF,TGTGCCTGGAGTATGGGGAGCGGTTCACCCCTCCACTTT,13,TRBV30,TRBJ1-6,.,.
CASSGTSGRYTGELFF,TGTGCCAGCAGTGGGACTAGCGGGAGATACACCGGGGAGCTGTTTTTT,16,TRBV2,TRBJ2-2,.,TRBD2
CASSLGQASGAFF,TGTGCCAGCAGCTTAGGACAGGCCTCGGGAGCTTTCTTT,13,TRBV7-3,TRBJ1-1,few,TRBD1
CASSLTSGRGSSEQFF,TGCGCCAGCAGCCTAACTAGCGGGAGGGGTTCGAGTGAGCAGTTCTTC,16,TRBV10-2,TRBJ2-1,.,TRBD2
CSQGTSGTDTQYF,TGCAGCCAAGGGACTAGCGGCACAGATACGCAGTATTTT,13,TRBV29-1,TRBJ2-3,once,TRBD2
CASSPPGHSFGGEQFF,TGTGCCAGCTCACCTCCGGGACATTCCTTTGGGGGTGAGCAGTTCTTC,16,TRBV18,TRBJ2-1,.,.
CASSSLRRDRAYGYTF,TGTGCCAGCAGTTCCTTAAGACGGGACAGAGCTTATGGCTACACCTTC,16,TRBV6-6,TRBJ1-2,few,TRBD1
CASSLLDTNTEAFF,TGCGCCAGCAGCTTGTTGGACACCAACACTGAAGCTTTCTTT,14,TRBV5-1,TRBJ1-1,few,.
CASSSPQAAKNIQYF,TGTGCCAGCAGTTCTCCGCAGGCCGCCAAAAACATTCAGTACTTC,15,TRBV6-5,TRBJ2-4,.,.
CASRGTGGTGELFF,TGTGCCAGCAGGGGGACAGGGGGCACCGGGGAGCTGTTTTTT,14,TRBV7-3,TRBJ2-2,once,TRBD1
CASSGQGNYGYTF,TGTGCCAGCAGTGGACAGGGAAACTATGGCTACACCTTC,13,TRBV6-1,TRBJ1-2,.,TRBD1
CASSLGGTAYEQYF,TGTGCCAGCAGCTTAGGAGGGACAGCCTACGAGCAGTACTTC,14,TRBV7-2,TRBJ2-7,.,TRBD1
CASSQSSRGSDEQFF,TGCGCCAGCAGTCAATCGTCCAGGGGGAGCGATGAGCAGTTCTTC,15,TRBV23-1,TRBJ2-1,.,TRBD1
CAIAKSGLTEAFF,TGTGCCATCGCTAAATCGGGTCTGACTGAAGCTTTCTTT,13,TRBV7-9,TRBJ1-1,.,.
CASSRQDRSGEQFF,TGCGCCAGCAGCCGCCAGGACAGGTCGGGTGAGCAGTTCTTC,14,TRBV5-1,TRBJ2-1,.,TRBD1
CASSQSGTGSYEQYF,TGTGCCAGCAGCCAGTCCGGGACAGGTTCCTACGAGCAGTACTTC,15,TRBV14,TRBJ2-7,.,TRBD1
CASGPLPGTREGTQYF,TGTGCCAGCGGACCTCTCCCCGGGACTAGGGAAGGGACCCAGTACTTC,16,TRBV5-4,TRBJ2-5,.,TRBD2
CASTLLGDSLTGELFF,TGTGCCAGTACCCTCTTGGGGGACAGTTTGACCGGGGAGCTGTTTTTT,16,TRBV19,TRBJ2-2,.,TRBD1
CASQTSGFTGELFF,TGTGCCAGTCAGACTAGCGGGTTTACCGGGGAGCTGTTTTTT,14,TRBV19,TRBJ2-2,.,TRBD2
CASSSMTGDYGYTF,TGTGCCAGCAGCTCCATGACAGGGGACTATGGCTACACCTTC,14,TRBV7-3,TRBJ1-2,.,TRBD1
CASSPSQGNEQFF,TGTGCCAGCAGTCCGTCCCAGGGTAATGAGCAGTTCTTC,13,TRBV6-1,TRBJ2-1,.,.
CASSAQGAGREKLFF,TGTGCCAGCAGTGCTCAGGGGGCCGGTAGGGAAAAACTGTTTTTT,15,TRBV6-1,TRBJ1-4,.,TRBD1
CASSVAGGISITGELFF,TGTGCCAGCAGCGTAGCCGGGGGGATATCGATAACCGGGGAGCTGTTTTTT,17,TRBV9,TRBJ2-2,.,TRBD2